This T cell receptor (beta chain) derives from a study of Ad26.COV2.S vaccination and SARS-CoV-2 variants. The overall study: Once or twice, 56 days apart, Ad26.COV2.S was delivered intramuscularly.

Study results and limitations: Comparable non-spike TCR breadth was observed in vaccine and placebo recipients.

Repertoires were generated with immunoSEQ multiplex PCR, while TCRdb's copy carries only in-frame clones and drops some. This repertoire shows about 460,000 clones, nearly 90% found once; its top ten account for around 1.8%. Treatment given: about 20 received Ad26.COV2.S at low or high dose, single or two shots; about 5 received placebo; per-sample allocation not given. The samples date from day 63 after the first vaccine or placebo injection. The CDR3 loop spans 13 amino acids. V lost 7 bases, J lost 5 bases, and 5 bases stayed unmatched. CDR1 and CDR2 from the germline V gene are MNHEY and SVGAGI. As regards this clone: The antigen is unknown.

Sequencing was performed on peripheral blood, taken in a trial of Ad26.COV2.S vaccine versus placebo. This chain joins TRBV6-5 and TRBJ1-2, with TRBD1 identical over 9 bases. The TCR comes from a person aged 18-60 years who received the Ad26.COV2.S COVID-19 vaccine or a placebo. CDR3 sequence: CASNGQGKYGYTF. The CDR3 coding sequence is TGTGCCAGCAACGGACAGGGGAAGTATGGCTACACCTTC.